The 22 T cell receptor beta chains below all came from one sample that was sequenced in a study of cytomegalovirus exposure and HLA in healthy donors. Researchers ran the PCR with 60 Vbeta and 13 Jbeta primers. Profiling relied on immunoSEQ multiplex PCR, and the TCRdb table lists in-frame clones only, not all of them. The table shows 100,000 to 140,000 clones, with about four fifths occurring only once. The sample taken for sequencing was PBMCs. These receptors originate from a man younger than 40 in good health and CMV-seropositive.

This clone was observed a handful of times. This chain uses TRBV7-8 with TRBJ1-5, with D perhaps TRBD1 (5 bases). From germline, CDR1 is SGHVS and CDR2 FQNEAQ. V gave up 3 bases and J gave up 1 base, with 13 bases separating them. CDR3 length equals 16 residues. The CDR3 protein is CASSFSRTRSNQPQHF. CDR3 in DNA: TGTGCCAGCAGCTTCTCGCGGACAAGAAGCAATCAGCCCCAGCATTTT.

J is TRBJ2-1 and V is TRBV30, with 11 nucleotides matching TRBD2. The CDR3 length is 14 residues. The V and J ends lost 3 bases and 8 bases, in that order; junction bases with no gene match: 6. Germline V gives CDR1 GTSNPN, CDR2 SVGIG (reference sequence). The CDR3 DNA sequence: TGTGCCTGGAGGACTAGCGGGGTATCCCATGAGCAGTTCTTC. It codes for CAWRTSGVSHEQFF.

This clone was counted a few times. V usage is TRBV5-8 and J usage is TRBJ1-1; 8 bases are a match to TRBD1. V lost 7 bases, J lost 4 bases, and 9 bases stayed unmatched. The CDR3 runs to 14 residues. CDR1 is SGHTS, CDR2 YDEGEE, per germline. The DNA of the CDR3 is TGTGCCAGCCAGAAAGGACAGGGTGGCACTGAAGCTTTCTTT. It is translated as CASQKGQGGTEAFF.

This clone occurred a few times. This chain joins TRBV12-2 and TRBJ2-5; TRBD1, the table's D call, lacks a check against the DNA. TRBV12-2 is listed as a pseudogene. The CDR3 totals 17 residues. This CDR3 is CASRLGGSRGAGETQYF. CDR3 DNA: TGTGCAAGTCGCTTAGGCGGTTCCAGGGGGGCTGGAGAGACCCAGTACTTC.

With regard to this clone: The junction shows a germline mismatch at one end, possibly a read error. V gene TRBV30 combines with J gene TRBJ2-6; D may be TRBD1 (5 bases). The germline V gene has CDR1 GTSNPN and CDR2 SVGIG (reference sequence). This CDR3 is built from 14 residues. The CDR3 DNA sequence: TGTGCCTGGAGATGGGGCTCTGGGGCCAACGGCCTGACTTTC. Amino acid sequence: CAWRWGSGANGLTF.

The DNA of the CDR3 is TGTGCCAGCAGTATACAGACAGGGACAACAGATACGCAGTATTTT. Translated: CASSIQTGTTDTQYF. V usage is TRBV27 and J usage is TRBJ2-3, with 7 bases lining up with TRBD1. Germline V lookup: CDR1 MNHEY, CDR2 SMNVEV (reference sequence). CDR3 length: 15 residues. The junction had 8 bases not matched to a gene; V was cut back by 5 bases and J by 3 bases.

CDR3 bases: TGTGCCAGCAGCGCCCTAGCGGGGGGCTCCTACAATGAGCAGTTCTTC. Translated: CASSALAGGSYNEQFF. The gene calls are TRBV9 and TRBJ2-1; 11 bases line up with TRBD2. The CDR3 covers 16 residues. Germline-derived CDR1 and CDR2 are SGDLS and YYNGEE. With V trimmed by 3 bases and J by 0 bases, 2 bases remained unmatched.

The CDR3 DNA reads TGTGCCAGCAGTGCAGGAGGGGACACTGAAGCTTTCTTT. Protein product: CASSAGGDTEAFF. The chain joins TRBV25-1 to TRBJ1-1; possible D gene TRBD1, 5 bases. This CDR3 spans 13 amino acids. From germline, CDR1 is MGHDK and CDR2 SYGVNS. V was pared by 4 bases and J by 3 bases, with 9 bases between. The complete variable domain, with remaining parts taken from reference TRBV25-1 and TRBJ1-1, reads EADIYQTPRYLVIGTGKKITLECSQTMGHDKMYWYQQDPGMELHLIHYSYGVNSTEKGDLSSESTVSRIRTEHFPLTLESARPSHTSQYLCASSAGGDTEAFFGQGTRLTVV.

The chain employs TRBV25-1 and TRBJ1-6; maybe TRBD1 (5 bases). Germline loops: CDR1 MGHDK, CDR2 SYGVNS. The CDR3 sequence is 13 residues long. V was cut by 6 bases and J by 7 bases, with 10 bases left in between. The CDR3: CASRNSGNSPLHF. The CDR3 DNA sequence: TGTGCCAGCAGAAACTCAGGGAATTCACCCCTCCACTTT.

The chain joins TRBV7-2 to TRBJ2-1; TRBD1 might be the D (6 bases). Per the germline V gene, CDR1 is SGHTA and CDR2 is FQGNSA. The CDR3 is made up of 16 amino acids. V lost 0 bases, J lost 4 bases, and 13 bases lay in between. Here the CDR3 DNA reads TGTGCCAGCAGCTTAGCTGGGGGCCACGGTTACAATGAGCAGTTCTTC. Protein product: CASSLAGGHGYNEQFF.

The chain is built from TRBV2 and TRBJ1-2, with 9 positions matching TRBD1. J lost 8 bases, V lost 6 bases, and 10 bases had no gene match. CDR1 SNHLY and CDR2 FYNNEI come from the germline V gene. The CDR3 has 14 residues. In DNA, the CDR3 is TGTGCCAGCAGCGAAACAGGGGGCTCAGGCGGCTACACCTTC. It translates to CASSETGGSGGYTF. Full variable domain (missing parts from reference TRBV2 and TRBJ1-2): EPEVTQTPSHQVTQMGQEVILRCVPISNHLYFYWYRQILGQKVEFLVSFYNNEISEKSEIFDDQFSVERPDGSNFTLKIRSTKLEDSAMYFCASSETGGSGGYTFGSGTRLTVV.

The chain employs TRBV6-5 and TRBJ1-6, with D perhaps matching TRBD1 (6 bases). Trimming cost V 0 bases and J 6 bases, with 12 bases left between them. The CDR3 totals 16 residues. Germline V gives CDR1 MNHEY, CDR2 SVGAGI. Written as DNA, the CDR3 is TGTGCCAGCAGTTACTCGGACAGAAGAATTAATTCACCCCTCCACTTT. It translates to CASSYSDRRINSPLHF.

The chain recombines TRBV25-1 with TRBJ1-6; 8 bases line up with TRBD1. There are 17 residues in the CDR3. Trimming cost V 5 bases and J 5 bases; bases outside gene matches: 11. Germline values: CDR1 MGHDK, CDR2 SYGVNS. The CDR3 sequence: CASSFGTGNFDNSPLHF. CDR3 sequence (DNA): TGTGCCAGCAGTTTTGGGACAGGCAATTTCGATAATTCACCCCTCCACTTT.

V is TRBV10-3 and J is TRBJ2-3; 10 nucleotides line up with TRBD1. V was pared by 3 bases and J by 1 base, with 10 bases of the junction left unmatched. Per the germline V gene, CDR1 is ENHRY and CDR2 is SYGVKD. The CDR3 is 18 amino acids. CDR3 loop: CAISETSAGTGGTDTQYF. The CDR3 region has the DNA TGTGCCATCAGTGAAACATCCGCCGGGACAGGGGGCACAGATACGCAGTATTTT.

The CDR3 loop reads CASSPTGAPRAQHF. In DNA form, the CDR3 reads TGTGCCAGTAGTCCAACAGGGGCACCAAGGGCCCAGCATTTT. The chain combines TRBV19 with TRBJ1-5; 7 nucleotides align to TRBD1. The CDR3 consists of 14 residues. The germline gives CDR1 LNHDA, CDR2 SQIVND (reference sequence). The ends lost 5 bases at V and 11 bases at J; junction bases unmatched: 12.

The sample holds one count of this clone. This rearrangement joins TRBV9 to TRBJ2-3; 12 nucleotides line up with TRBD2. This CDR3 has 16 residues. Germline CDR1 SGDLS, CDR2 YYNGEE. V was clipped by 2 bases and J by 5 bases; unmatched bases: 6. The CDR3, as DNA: TGTGCCAGCAGCGTTGCTAGCGGGGGGGCCTTAGATACGCAGTATTTT. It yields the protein CASSVASGGALDTQYF.

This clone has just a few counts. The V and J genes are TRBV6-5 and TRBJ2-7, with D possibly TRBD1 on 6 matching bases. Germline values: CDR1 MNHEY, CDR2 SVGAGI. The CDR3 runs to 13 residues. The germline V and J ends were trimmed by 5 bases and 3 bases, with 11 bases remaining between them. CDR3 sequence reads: CASSRDTVYEQYF. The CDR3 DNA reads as TGTGCCAGCAGTCGGGACACGGTCTACGAGCAGTACTTC.

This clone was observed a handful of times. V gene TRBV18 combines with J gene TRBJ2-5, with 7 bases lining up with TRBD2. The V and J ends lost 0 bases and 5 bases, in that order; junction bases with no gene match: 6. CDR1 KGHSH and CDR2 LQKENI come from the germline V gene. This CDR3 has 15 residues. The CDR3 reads CASSPPGLTRETQYF. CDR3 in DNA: TGTGCCAGCTCACCACCGGGACTAACCAGGGAGACCCAGTACTTC.

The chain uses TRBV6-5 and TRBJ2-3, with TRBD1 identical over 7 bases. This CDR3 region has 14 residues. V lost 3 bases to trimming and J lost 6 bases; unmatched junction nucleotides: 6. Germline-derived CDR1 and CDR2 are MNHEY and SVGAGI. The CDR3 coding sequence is TGTGCCAGCAGTTATAGACAGGGAAGCGATACGCAGTATTTT. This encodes CASSYRQGSDTQYF.

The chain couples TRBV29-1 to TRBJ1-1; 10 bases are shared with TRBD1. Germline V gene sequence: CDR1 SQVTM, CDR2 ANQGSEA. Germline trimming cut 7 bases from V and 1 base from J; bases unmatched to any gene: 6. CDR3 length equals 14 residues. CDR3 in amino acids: CSGRTGGRNTEAFF. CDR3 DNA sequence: TGCAGCGGACGGACAGGGGGGAGGAACACTGAAGCTTTCTTT.

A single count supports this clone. DNA for the CDR3: TGTGCCAGCAGCCCTAACGGGTTCTACGAGCAGTACTTC. This translates into CASSPNGFYEQYF. V gene TRBV6-5 combines with J gene TRBJ2-5; the D is unclear. TRBJ2-7 matches the DNA end more closely, so the J call is doubtful. The CDR3 sequence is 13 residues long. The germline V gene encodes CDR1 MNHEY and CDR2 SVGAGI.

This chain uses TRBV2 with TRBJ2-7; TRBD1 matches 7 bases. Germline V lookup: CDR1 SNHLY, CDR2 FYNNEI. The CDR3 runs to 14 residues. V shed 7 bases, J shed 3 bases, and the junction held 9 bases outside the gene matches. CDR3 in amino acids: CASNIRDRVYEQYF. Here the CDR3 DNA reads TGTGCCAGCAACATCCGGGACAGAGTCTACGAGCAGTACTTC.